This TCR beta chain was identified in a study of OX40 agonist ivuxolimab in advanced cancers. Across the whole study: An agonistic human IgG2 monoclonal antibody against OX40 (CD134) was given. Among those treated, three patients had partial responses, one with hepatocellular carcinoma and two with cutaneous melanoma. Antecedent anti-PD-1, anti-PD-L1 or anti-CTLA-4 therapy was permissible, with about 40% having received some.

Profiled with immunoSEQ multiplex PCR; TCRdb holds only in-frame clones, not every one. The sample contains tens of thousands of clones, 91% of which appear only once. Study-wide results and caveats: By week 6 at 0.1 to 3.0 mg/kg, blood CD4+ and CD8+ T cells had expanded clonally.

About this clone itself: Its antigen is not known.

The CDR3 runs 13 residues. V lost 2 bases and J lost 8, with 12 bases in between. Sequenced material: CD4+ or CD8+ T cells sorted from blood, taken in a trial of the OX40 agonist ivuxolimab. The receptor was isolated from an adult with an advanced solid tumor such as melanoma, head and neck, liver or kidney cancer. The rearrangement uses TRBV23-1 and TRBJ1-2, with D perhaps matching TRBD1 (6 bases). TRBV23-1 is placed among ORFs of uncertain function. The CDR3 DNA sequence: TGCGCCAGCAGTCAAATGGACAGACGAGGCTACACCTTC. Residues: CASSQMDRRGYTF.